A single sample gave rise to the 15 T cell receptor beta chains below, sequenced in a study of naive and memory T cell subsets. The beta constant-region primer was an equimolar mix of two oligonucleotides covering TRBC1 and TRBC2. Four rounds of PCR amplified the ligated cDNA using nested alpha and beta constant-region primers plus SP2. TCRdb processed the UMI-ligation and nested PCR reads anew with MiXCR; each CDR3 protein has one entry. This table holds 130,000 to 150,000 distinct CDR3 sequences, under 25% found once. Antigens of these TCRs are unknown. Study-level findings and limits: Possibly reflecting memory cells re-expressing CD45RA, a few larger clonotypes occurred in naive repertoires, especially CD8.

Sequencing used naive CD4+ T cells from blood. The receptors were sampled from a human donor in good health.

This clonotype was seen only a few times. V is TRBV14 and J is TRBJ2-5; a weak D match, TRBD1 (5 bases). CDR1 and CDR2 from the germline V gene are SGHDN and FVKESK. V shed 2 bases and J shed 4 bases, with 11 bases lying between them. The length of the CDR3 is 14 residues. The CDR3 loop reads CASSQPRGRETQYF. The CDR3 DNA follows: TGTGCCAGCAGCCAACCAAGGGGTAGAGAGACCCAGTACTTC.

The chain employs TRBV24-1 and TRBJ2-3; weak D call: TRBD1 (6 bases). Germline V gene data show CDR1 as KGHDR and CDR2 as SFDVKD. This CDR3 comprises 14 residues. V lost 4 bases, J lost 9 bases, and 16 bases lay in between. The CDR3 reads CATSDETGGPTQYF. The CDR3 nucleotides are TGTGCCACCAGTGACGAGACAGGCGGCCCCACGCAGTATTTT.

The chain uses TRBV6-6 and TRBJ2-7, with 10 bases that match TRBD2. Germline assignment: CDR1 MNHNY and CDR2 SVGAGI (reference sequence). There are 15 residues in the CDR3. J lost 5 bases, V lost 6 bases, and 10 bases had no gene match. The CDR3 DNA reads TGTGCCAGCAGACCCGGGGCTAGCGGGAGCCACGAGCAGTACTTC. Its protein product is CASRPGASGSHEQYF.

This chain connects TRBV27 to TRBJ2-2, with D perhaps TRBD1 (6 bases). CDR1 MNHEY and CDR2 SMNVEV come from the germline V gene (reference sequence). V gave up 6 bases and J gave up 5 bases, with 19 bases separating them. CDR3 length: 16 residues. In DNA form, the CDR3 reads TGTGCCAGCAGAACAACAGGGCGCGTCGTAACCGGGGAGCTGTTTTTT. Amino acid sequence: CASRTTGRVVTGELFF.

The chain couples TRBV6-5 to TRBJ2-3; TRBD1 agrees at 7 bases. The J segment lost 0 bases and the V segment lost 5 bases, leaving 8 bases of the junction unmatched. From germline, CDR1 is MNHEY and CDR2 SVGAGI. The CDR3 totals 16 residues. The CDR3 coding sequence is TGTGCCAGCAGTCCTCGGACAGGCGCTAGCACAGATACGCAGTATTTT. Protein: CASSPRTGASTDTQYF.

The chain couples TRBV3-1 to TRBJ2-5; perhaps TRBD1 as D (6 bases). Germline lookup yields CDR1 LGHDT and CDR2 YNNKEL (reference sequence). The CDR3 is 16 residues long. V lost 0 bases to trimming and J lost 2 bases, with 13 bases between them. The CDR3 protein is CASSQDPGTLQETQYF. CDR3 nucleotides: TGTGCCAGCAGCCAAGATCCGGGGACACTACAAGAGACCCAGTACTTC.

This chain joins TRBV15 and TRBJ2-4; D is ambiguous. This CDR3 contains 14 residues. V was clipped by 1 base and J by 0 bases, with 4 bases between them. The germline V gene encodes CDR1 LNHNV and CDR2 YYDKDF (reference sequence). CDR3 region: CATSRVIAKNIQYF. DNA for the CDR3: TGTGCCACCAGCAGAGTGATAGCCAAAAACATTCAGTACTTC. The whole variable domain, remainder taken from reference TRBV15 and TRBJ2-4, is DAMVIQNPRYQVTQFGKPVTLSCSQTLNHNVMYWYQQKSSQAPKLLFHYYDKDFNNEADTPDNFQSRRPNTSFCFLDIRSPGLGDTAMYLCATSRVIAKNIQYFGAGTRLSVL.

This clonotype has more than one count but fewer than ten. This chain joins TRBV20-1 and TRBJ1-5, with D perhaps matching TRBD1 (6 bases). The CDR3 spans 20 residues. V was shortened by 5 bases and J by 2 bases, with 31 bases between the two germline ends. CDR1 is DFQATT, CDR2 SNEGSKA, per germline (reference sequence). The DNA for the CDR3 is TGCAGTGCTCTTTTGGGGGGCGGGTTTTCATGGGGCCAGGGCAATCAGCCCCAGCATTTT. This gives the protein CSALLGGGFSWGQGNQPQHF.

This chain links TRBV29-1 with TRBJ2-3; TRBD1 agrees at 7 bases. This CDR3 has 14 amino acids. The germline V gene encodes CDR1 SQVTM and CDR2 ANQGSEA. J lost 7 bases, V lost 6 bases, and 13 bases had no gene match. The CDR3 nucleotides are TGCAGCGTCCAAGGGACAGAGCTCAGGAATACGCAGTATTTT. Its protein product is CSVQGTELRNTQYF.

This rearrangement joins TRBV5-1 to TRBJ2-7, with D hard to call. The CDR3 has 14 amino acids. The V gene's germline CDR1 is SGHRS and CDR2 YFSETQ. V was trimmed by 1 base and J by 2 bases, leaving 10 bases between them. CDR3 protein: CASSLIQGPYEQYF. CDR3 coding DNA: TGCGCCAGCAGCTTGATACAAGGCCCCTACGAGCAGTACTTC.

This chain joins TRBV28 and TRBJ2-7; a possible D gene is TRBD1 (6 bases). V was trimmed by 8 bases and J by 3 bases, leaving 8 bases between them. The V gene's germline CDR1 is MDHEN and CDR2 SYDVKM. The CDR3 totals 11 residues. The CDR3 sequence is CASGQYYEQYF. The CDR3 DNA sequence: TGTGCCAGCGGACAGTACTACGAGCAGTACTTC.

The chain has TRBV20-1 and TRBJ2-7; 10 bases agree with TRBD2. With 5 bases clipped from V and 4 bases from J, the junction kept 5 bases outside the gene matches. This CDR3 has 13 amino acids. The germline gives CDR1 DFQATT, CDR2 SNEGSKA (reference sequence). The CDR3 coding sequence is TGCAGTGCTCTAGCGGGGGCGACTTACGAGCAGTACTTC. Translation gives CSALAGATYEQYF.

This rearrangement joins TRBV18 to TRBJ2-3; 8 positions match TRBD2. This CDR3 region has 15 residues. V was clipped by 3 bases and J by 4 bases; unmatched bases: 6. Germline V gives CDR1 KGHSH, CDR2 LQKENI. For the CDR3, the DNA is TGTGCCAGCTCACCGGGACTAGAAAGAGCAGATACGCAGTATTTT. Encoded protein: CASSPGLERADTQYF.

This chain links TRBV7-2 with TRBJ2-3; D is unresolved. The CDR3 totals 15 residues. In germline, CDR1 is SGHTA, CDR2 FQGNSA. V was clipped by 1 base and J by 0 bases, with 8 bases between them. Here the CDR3 DNA reads TGTGCCAGCAGCTTAGACCACGTCAGCACAGATACGCAGTATTTT. Amino acids: CASSLDHVSTDTQYF.

The gene calls are TRBV6-5 and TRBJ1-5, with 7 bases identical to TRBD1. Trimming at V came to 6 bases and at J to 6 bases, leaving 8 bases not matched to a gene. The CDR3 runs 14 residues. CDR1 is MNHEY, CDR2 SVGAGI, per germline. As DNA, the CDR3 is TGTGCCAGCAGGAGACAGGGAAAATCTCAGCCCCAGCATTTT. This gives the protein CASRRQGKSQPQHF.